This TCR beta chain was found in a study of identical twins. All donors were healthy, and all were Caucasian. TCRdb redid the calling of the 5' RACE reads with MiXCR, one entry per CDR3 protein. Of about 1.7 million distinct CDR3 sequences in the sample, around a third are singletons; the top ten hold 0.27%. The sample holds a few counts of this clonotype. Germline V gene data show CDR1 as SEHNR and CDR2 as FQNEAQ (reference sequence). The CDR3 loop spans 13 amino acids. V lost 5 bases to trimming and J lost 3 bases; unmatched junction nucleotides: 2. The clonotype originates from a newborn girl in good health. The material sequenced was cord blood. The chain carries TRBV7-9 and TRBJ2-5, with 8 bases aligning to TRBD2. The CDR3: CASSRTSKETQYF. In DNA form, the CDR3 reads TGTGCCAGCAGCCGGACTAGCAAAGAGACCCAGTACTTC.